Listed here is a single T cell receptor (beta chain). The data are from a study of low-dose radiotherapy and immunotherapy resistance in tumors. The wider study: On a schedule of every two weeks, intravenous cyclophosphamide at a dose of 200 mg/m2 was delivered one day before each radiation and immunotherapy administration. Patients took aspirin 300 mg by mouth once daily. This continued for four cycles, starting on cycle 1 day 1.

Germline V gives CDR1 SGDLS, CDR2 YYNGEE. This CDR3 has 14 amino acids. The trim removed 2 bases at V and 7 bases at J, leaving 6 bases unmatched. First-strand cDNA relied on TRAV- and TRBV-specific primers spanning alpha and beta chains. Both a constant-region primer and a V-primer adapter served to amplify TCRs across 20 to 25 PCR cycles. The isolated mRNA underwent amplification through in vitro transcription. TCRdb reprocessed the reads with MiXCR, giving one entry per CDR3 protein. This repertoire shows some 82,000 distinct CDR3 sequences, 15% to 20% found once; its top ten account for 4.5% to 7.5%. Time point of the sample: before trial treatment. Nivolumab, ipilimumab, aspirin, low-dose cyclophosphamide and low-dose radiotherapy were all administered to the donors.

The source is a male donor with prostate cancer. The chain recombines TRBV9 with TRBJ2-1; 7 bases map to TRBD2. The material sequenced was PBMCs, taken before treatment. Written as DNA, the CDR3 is TGTGCCAGCAGCGTCGGCATAGCGGGTAATGAGCAGTTCTTC. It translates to CASSVGIAGNEQFF.